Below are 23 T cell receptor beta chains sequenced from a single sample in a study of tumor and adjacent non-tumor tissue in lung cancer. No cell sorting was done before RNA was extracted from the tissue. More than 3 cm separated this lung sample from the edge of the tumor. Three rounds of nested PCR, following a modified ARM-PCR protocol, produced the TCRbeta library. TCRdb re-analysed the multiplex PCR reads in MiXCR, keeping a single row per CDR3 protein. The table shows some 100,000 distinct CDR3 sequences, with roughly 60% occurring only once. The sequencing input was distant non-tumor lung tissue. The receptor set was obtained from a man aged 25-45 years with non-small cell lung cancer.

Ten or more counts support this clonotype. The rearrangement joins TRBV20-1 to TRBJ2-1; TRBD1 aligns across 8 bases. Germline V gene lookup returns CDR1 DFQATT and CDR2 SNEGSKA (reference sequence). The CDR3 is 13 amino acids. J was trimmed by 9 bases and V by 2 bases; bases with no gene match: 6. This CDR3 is CSARPDRDSEQFF. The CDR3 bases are TGCAGTGCTAGACCGGACAGGGACAGTGAGCAGTTCTTC.

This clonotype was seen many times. The DNA for the CDR3 is TGCAGCGTTGAGATTACTAGCACAGATACGCAGTATTTT. This encodes CSVEITSTDTQYF. J is TRBJ2-3 and V is TRBV29-1; D is unclear. Germline assignment: CDR1 SQVTM and CDR2 ANQGSEA. V lost 3 bases and J 0 bases, leaving 7 bases between the germline ends. This CDR3 is 13 amino acids long.

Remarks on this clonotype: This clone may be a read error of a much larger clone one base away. CDR3 amino acids: CASSYSGPLETQYF. DNA of the CDR3: TGTGCCAGCAGTTACTCAGGGCCGTTGGAGACCCAGTACTTC. The chain recombines TRBV6-2 or TRBV6-3 with TRBJ2-5, with D unresolved. V lost 0 bases and J 5 bases, leaving 10 bases between the germline ends. Germline V CDR1 and CDR2: MNHEY, SVGEGT. This CDR3 comprises 14 residues.

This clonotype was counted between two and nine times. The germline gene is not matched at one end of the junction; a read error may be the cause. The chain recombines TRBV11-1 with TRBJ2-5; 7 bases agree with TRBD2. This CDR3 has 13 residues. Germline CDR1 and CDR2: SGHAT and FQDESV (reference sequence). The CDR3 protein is CVSTAGTMKTQYF. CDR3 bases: TGTGTCAGCACGGCCGGGACTATGAAGACCCAGTACTTC.

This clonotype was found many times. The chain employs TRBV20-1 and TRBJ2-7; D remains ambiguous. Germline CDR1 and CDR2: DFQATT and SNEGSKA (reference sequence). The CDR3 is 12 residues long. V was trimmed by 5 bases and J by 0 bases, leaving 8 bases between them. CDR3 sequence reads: CSAAPVSYEQYF. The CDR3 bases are TGCAGTGCTGCCCCGGTCTCCTACGAGCAGTACTTC.

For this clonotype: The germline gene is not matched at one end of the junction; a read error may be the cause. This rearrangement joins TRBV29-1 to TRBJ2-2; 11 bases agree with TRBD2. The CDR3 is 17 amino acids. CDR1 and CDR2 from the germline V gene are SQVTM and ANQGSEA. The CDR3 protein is CSVSWPSGRLNTEELFF. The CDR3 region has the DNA TGTAGCGTTTCGTGGCCTAGCGGGAGGTTAAACACCGAGGAGCTGTTTTTT.

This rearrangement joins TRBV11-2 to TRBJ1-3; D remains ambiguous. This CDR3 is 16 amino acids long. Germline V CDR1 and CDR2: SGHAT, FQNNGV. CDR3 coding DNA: TGTACAAGCAGCTTAGGCAGTCCCAGCTCTGGAAACACCATATATTTT. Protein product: CTSSLGSPSSGNTIYF.

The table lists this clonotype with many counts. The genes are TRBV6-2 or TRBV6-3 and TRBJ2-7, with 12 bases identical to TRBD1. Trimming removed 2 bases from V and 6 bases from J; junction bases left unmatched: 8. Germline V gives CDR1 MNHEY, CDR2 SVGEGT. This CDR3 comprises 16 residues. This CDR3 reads CASSYRGQGAMGEQYF. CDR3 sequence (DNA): TGTGCCAGCAGTTACCGGGGACAGGGGGCAATGGGCGAGCAGTACTTC.

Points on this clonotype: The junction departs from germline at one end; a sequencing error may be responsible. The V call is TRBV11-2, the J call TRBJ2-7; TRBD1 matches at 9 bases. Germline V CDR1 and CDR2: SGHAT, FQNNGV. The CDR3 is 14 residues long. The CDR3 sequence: CVSSPTGGSDEQYF. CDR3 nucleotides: TGTGTCAGCAGCCCGACAGGGGGATCTGACGAGCAGTACTTC.

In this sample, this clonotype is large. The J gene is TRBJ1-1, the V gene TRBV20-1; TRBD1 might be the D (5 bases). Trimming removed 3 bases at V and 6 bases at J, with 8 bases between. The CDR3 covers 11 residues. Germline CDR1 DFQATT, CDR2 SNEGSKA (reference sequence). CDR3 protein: CSASRGPEAFF. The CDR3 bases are TGCAGTGCTAGTAGGGGACCTGAAGCTTTCTTT.

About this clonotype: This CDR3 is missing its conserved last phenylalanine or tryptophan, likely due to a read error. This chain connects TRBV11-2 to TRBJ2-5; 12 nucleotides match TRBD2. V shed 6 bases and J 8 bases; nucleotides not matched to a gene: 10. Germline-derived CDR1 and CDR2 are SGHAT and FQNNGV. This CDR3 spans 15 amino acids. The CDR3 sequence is CASSFRTSGDITQYS. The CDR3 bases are TGTGCCAGCAGTTTCCGGACTAGCGGGGACATCACCCAGTACTCC.

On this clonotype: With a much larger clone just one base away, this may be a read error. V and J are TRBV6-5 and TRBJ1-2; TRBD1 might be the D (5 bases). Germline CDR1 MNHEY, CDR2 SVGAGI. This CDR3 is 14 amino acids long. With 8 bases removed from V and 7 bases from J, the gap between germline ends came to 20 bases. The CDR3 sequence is CASRLAGWAGGYTF. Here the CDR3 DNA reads TGTGCCAGCCGGCTTGCAGGGTGGGCAGGTGGCTACACCTTC.

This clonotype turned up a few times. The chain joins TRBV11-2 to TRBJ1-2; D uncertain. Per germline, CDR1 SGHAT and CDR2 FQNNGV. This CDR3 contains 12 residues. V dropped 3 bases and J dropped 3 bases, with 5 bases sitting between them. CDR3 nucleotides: TGTGCCAGCAGCTTCACAGACTATGGCTACACCTTC. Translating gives CASSFTDYGYTF.

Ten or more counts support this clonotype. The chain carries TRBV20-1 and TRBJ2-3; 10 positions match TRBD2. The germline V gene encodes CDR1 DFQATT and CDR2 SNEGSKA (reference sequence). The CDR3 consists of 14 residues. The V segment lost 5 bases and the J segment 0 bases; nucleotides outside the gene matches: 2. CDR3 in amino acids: CSALLAGSTDTQYF. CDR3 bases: TGCAGTGCTTTACTAGCGGGGAGCACAGATACGCAGTATTTT.

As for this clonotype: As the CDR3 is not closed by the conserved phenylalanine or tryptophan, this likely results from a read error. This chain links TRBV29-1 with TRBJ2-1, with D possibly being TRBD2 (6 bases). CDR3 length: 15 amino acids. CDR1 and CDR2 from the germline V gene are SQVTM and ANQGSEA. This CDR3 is CSVTIGGSGYNEQFL. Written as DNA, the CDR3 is TGTAGCGTTACCATCGGCGGTAGCGGCTACAATGAGCAGTTCTTA.

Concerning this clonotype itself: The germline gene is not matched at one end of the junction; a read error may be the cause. The CDR3: CASCFESSYEQYF. In DNA, the CDR3 is TGTGCCAGCTGCTTTGAGAGCTCCTACGAGCAGTACTTC. V gene TRBV7-9 combines with J gene TRBJ2-7, with D unclear. Germline V lookup: CDR1 SEHNR, CDR2 FQNEAQ (reference sequence). The CDR3 is made up of 13 amino acids.

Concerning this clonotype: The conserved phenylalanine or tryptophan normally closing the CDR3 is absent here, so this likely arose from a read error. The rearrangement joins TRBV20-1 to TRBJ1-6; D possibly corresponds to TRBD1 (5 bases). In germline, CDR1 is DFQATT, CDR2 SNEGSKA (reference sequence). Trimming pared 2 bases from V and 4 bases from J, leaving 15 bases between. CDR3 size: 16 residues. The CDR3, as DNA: TGCAGTGCTAGAAGGGACCCCGACGGGTATAATTCACCCCTCCACATT. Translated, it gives CSARRDPDGYNSPLHI.

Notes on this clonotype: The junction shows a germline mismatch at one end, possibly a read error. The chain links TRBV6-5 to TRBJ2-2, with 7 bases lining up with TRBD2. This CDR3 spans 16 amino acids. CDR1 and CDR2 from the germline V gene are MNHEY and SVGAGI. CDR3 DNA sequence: TGTGCCAACAGTTACGGGGGGTACGGGGGTACCGGGAAGCTGTTTTTT. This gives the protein CANSYGGYGGTGKLFF.

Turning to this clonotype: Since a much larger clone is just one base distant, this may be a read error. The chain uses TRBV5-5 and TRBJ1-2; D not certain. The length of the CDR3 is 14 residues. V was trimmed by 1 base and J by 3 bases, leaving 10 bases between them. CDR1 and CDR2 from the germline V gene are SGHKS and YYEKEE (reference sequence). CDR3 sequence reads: CASSLSPADYGYTF. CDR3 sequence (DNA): TGTGCCAGCAGCTTGAGCCCGGCGGACTATGGCTACACCTTC.

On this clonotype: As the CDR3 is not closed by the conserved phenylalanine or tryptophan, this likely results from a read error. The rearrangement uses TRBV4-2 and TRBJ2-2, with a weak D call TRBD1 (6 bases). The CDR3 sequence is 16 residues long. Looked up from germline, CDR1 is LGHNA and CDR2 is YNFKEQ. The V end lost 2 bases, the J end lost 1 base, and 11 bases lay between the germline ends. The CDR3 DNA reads TGTGCCAGCAGCCAAAGGACAGCGATGAACACCGGGGAGCTGTTTTTG. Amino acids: CASSQRTAMNTGELFL.

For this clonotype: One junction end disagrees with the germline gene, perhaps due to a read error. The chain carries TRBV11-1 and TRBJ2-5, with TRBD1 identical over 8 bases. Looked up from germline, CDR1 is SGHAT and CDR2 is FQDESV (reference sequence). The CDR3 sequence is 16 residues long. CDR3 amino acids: CASSHRAQGVQETQCF. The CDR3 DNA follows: TGTGCCAGCAGCCATAGGGCACAGGGGGTCCAAGAGACCCAGTGCTTC.

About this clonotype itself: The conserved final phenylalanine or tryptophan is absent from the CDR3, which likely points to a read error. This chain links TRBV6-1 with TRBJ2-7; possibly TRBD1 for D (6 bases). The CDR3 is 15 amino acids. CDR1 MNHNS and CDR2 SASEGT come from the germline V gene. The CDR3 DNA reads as TGTGCCAGCACCCCGTATGGACAGATCGCGGACGAACAGTACTTA. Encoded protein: CASTPYGQIADEQYL.

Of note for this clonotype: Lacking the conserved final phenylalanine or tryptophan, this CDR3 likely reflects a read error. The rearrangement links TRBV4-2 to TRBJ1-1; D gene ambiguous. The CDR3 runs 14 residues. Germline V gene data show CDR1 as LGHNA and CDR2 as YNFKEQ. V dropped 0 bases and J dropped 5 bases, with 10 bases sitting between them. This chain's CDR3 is CASSQELPETEAFL. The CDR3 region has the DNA TGTGCCAGCAGCCAAGAACTGCCAGAAACTGAAGCTTTCCTT.